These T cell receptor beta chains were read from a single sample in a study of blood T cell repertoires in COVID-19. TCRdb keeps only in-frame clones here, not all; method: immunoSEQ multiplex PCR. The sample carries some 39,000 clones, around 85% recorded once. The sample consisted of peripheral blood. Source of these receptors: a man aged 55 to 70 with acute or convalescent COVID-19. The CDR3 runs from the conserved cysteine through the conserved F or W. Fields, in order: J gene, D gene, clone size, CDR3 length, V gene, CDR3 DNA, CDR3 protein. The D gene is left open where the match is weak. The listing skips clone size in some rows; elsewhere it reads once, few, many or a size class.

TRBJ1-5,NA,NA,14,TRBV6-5,TGTGCCAGCAGTTACTCCCCGAGAAATCAGCCCCAGCATTTT,CASSYSPRNQPQHF
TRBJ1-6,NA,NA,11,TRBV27,TGTGCCAGTCGGGGTAATTCACCCCTCCACTTT,CASRGNSPLHF
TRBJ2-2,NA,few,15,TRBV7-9,TGTGCCAGCAGCTTGGGCCAGGGTGGGACCGGGGAGCTGTTTTTT,CASSLGQGGTGELFF
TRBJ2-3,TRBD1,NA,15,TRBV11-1,TGTGCCAGCAGCCCGGACAGGTCTAGCACAGATACGCAGTATTTT,CASSPDRSSTDTQYF
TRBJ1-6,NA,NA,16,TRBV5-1,TGCGCCAGCAGCTTTTTGTTAGCGCTCATTAATTCACCCCTCCACTTT,CASSFLLALINSPLHF
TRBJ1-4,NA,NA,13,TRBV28,TGTGCCAGCAGTACAGCCCGCAGCGAAAAACTGTTTTTT,CASSTARSEKLFF
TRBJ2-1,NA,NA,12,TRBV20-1,TGCAGTGCTAGTTCAAGCCTCAATGAGCAGTTCTTC,CSASSSLNEQFF
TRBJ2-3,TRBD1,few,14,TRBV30,TGTGCCTGGATATCGGGACAGGGCACAGATACGCAGTATTTT,CAWISGQGTDTQYF
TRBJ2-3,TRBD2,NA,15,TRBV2,TGTGCCAGAACTAGCGGGGGAACGAGCACAGATACGCAGTATTTT,CARTSGGTSTDTQYF
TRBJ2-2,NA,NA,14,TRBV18,TGTGCCAGCTCACCAACTCACAACACCGGGGAGCTGTTTTTT,CASSPTHNTGELFF
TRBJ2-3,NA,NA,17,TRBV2,TGTGCCAGCAGTGTGAGGGGGTCGGGTACCGGCACAGATACGCAGTATTTT,CASSVRGSGTGTDTQYF
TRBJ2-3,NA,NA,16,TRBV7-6,TGTGCCAGCAGCTATACAGTCCCCGGCGGGGCAGATACGCAGTATTTT,CASSYTVPGGADTQYF
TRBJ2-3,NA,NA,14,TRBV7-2,TGTGCCAGCAGCTTAGTGCTAGTTATAGATACGCAGTATTTT,CASSLVLVIDTQYF
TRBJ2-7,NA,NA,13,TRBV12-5,TGTGCTAGTGGTTCGTCGACGGGTGCCGAGCAGTACTTC,CASGSSTGAEQYF
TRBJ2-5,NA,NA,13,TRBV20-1,TGCAGTGCTAGTGACCCCATGCAAGAGACCCAGTACTTC,CSASDPMQETQYF
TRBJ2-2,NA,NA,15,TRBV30,TGTGCCTGGAGCACCGGGAGCGCGAACACCGGGGAGCTGTTTTTT,CAWSTGSANTGELFF
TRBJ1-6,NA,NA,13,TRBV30,TGTGCCTGGGGGGCCTCCTATAATTCACCCCTCCACTTT,CAWGASYNSPLHF